These 19 T cell receptor beta chains originate from one sample sequenced in a study of T cell responses to AZD1222 COVID-19 vaccine. The repertoire was sequenced with immunoSEQ multiplex PCR; TCRdb's copy has only in-frame clones and lacks some. The data contain over 110,000 clones, roughly 93% of them singletons. Sequencing used peripheral blood, obtained 28 days after the second AZD1222 dose. The origin of the receptors is an adult who received the AZD1222 COVID-19 vaccine.

V usage is TRBV5-4 and J usage is TRBJ1-2; D might be TRBD1 (6 bases). CDR3 length: 14 amino acids. V was trimmed by 3 bases and J by 5 bases, leaving 14 bases between them. Germline assignment: CDR1 SGHNT and CDR2 YYREEE (reference sequence). The CDR3 region is CASSSKTGSYGYTF. The CDR3 region has the DNA TGTGCCAGCAGCTCAAAGACAGGATCGTATGGCTACACCTTC.

As DNA, the CDR3 is TGTGGCTCCCGAGTCCGGAACACCGGGGAGCTGTTTTTT. It is translated as CGSRVRNTGELFF. V gene TRBV27 combines with J gene TRBJ2-2; no firm D call. The germline V gene has CDR1 MNHEY and CDR2 SMNVEV (reference sequence). This CDR3 comprises 13 residues.

This rearrangement joins TRBV4-1 to TRBJ1-4; D is ambiguous. Germline CDR1 reads MGHRA; CDR2 reads YSYEKL. CDR3 length: 16 residues. V gave up 4 bases and J gave up 12 bases, with 24 bases separating them. The CDR3 DNA follows: TGCGCCAGCAGCCCCTTTAGAGGCGGTCTGGGAGGTCAACTGTTTTTT. It translates to CASSPFRGGLGGQLFF.

The J gene is TRBJ2-7, the V gene TRBV27; no clear D gene. This CDR3 spans 14 amino acids. Trimming stripped 2 bases from V and 2 bases from J, with 10 bases between. The germline gives CDR1 MNHEY, CDR2 SMNVEV (reference sequence). This CDR3 is CASSLKDGPYEQYF. The CDR3 DNA reads TGTGCCAGCAGTTTAAAGGACGGGCCCTACGAGCAGTACTTC.

This chain connects TRBV19 to TRBJ1-5; no firm D call. Germline values: CDR1 LNHDA, CDR2 SQIVND (reference sequence). Trimming shortened V by 4 bases and J by 0 bases, and 10 bases separated the two germline ends. This CDR3 contains 15 residues. CDR3: CASSRRGNSNQPQHF. The DNA of the CDR3 is TGTGCCAGTAGTAGACGGGGAAATAGCAATCAGCCCCAGCATTTT.

A note on this clone: The same CDR3 can be traced to other DNA sequences in this sample. The CDR3 region is CASSIDSYGYTF. The CDR3 region has the DNA TGTGCCAGTAGTATTGACAGTTATGGCTACACCTTC. V and J are TRBV19 and TRBJ1-2, with D tentatively TRBD1 (5 bases). Per the germline V gene, CDR1 is LNHDA and CDR2 is SQIVND (reference sequence). The length of the CDR3 is 12 residues. V was cut by 3 bases and J by 5 bases, with 7 bases left in between.

The count of this clone is one. The chain combines TRBV19 with TRBJ1-2, with 9 bases identical to TRBD1. Germline values: CDR1 LNHDA, CDR2 SQIVND (reference sequence). The CDR3 sequence is 14 residues long. Unmatched junction bases numbered 4, after V lost 4 bases and J lost 4 bases. The DNA of the CDR3 is TGTGCCAGTAGTACACAGGGGGCGGCCTATGGCTACACCTTC. Residues: CASSTQGAAYGYTF.

The chain uses TRBV19 and TRBJ1-5, with 7 positions matching TRBD1. V lost 6 bases and J lost 3; bases outside the gene matches: 11. CDR1 is LNHDA and CDR2 is SQIVND in the germline V gene (reference sequence). CDR3 length: 16 residues. The CDR3 nucleotides are TGTGCCAGTAGAAGGACACGGGACAGAATCAATCAGCCCCAGCATTTT. This gives the protein CASRRTRDRINQPQHF.

The chain uses TRBV7-2 and TRBJ2-1, with D possibly TRBD1 on 5 matching bases. Germline V CDR1 and CDR2: SGHTA, FQGNSA. V shed 4 bases and J shed 4 bases, with 8 bases lying between them. This CDR3 is 13 amino acids long. This CDR3 reads CASSSQVYNEQFF. The CDR3 nucleotides are TGTGCCAGCAGCTCACAGGTTTACAATGAGCAGTTCTTC.

The chain recombines TRBV6-5 with TRBJ2-7, with TRBD1 matching over 7 bases. Germline V gives CDR1 MNHEY, CDR2 SVGAGI. This CDR3 is 13 amino acids long. In DNA form, the CDR3 reads TGTGCCAGCAGTGACTCCGGGACAGACGAGCAGTACGTC. Protein sequence: CASSDSGTDEQYV.

This clone has a handful of counts. The chain joins TRBV19 to TRBJ1-1, with 11 positions matching TRBD1. Germline CDR1 LNHDA, CDR2 SQIVND (reference sequence). J lost 0 bases, V lost 7 bases, and 7 bases had no gene match. This CDR3 is 16 amino acids long. DNA for the CDR3: TGTGCCAGTAAGCCCGGGACAGGGGGTATGAACACTGAAGCTTTCTTT. This encodes CASKPGTGGMNTEAFF.

This clone was seen only once. The same CDR3 can be traced to other DNA sequences in this sample. This chain uses TRBV27 with TRBJ2-2; D unresolved. Per the germline V gene, CDR1 is MNHEY and CDR2 is SMNVEV (reference sequence). The CDR3 runs 12 residues. The ends were cut back, 3 bases at V and 5 bases at J, with 4 bases in the middle. This chain's CDR3 is CASSLRTGELFF. The CDR3 nucleotides are TGTGCCAGCAGTTTGAGAACCGGGGAGCTGTTTTTT.

The chain is built from TRBV7-2 and TRBJ1-5; 7 positions agree with TRBD1. This CDR3 has 14 amino acids. The J segment lost 2 bases and the V segment lost 5 bases, leaving 3 bases of the junction unmatched. CDR1 is SGHTA and CDR2 is FQGNSA in the germline V gene. The CDR3: CASSPGQGNQPQHF. CDR3 nucleotide sequence: TGTGCCAGCAGCCCAGGACAGGGCAATCAGCCCCAGCATTTT.

The rearrangement joins TRBV7-9 to TRBJ2-1; 13 nucleotides agree with TRBD2. The CDR3 has 15 residues. Per the germline V gene, CDR1 is SEHNR and CDR2 is FQNEAQ (reference sequence). J was trimmed by 6 bases and V by 5 bases; bases with no gene match: 4. The CDR3 DNA follows: TGTGCCAGCAGCCGTGGACTAGCGGGGGCCAATGAGCAGTTCTTC. Protein: CASSRGLAGANEQFF.

This clone was seen a few times. The rearrangement links TRBV5-1 to TRBJ1-1; D perhaps matches TRBD1 (5 bases). V was pared by 1 base and J by 4 bases, with 8 bases between. Germline V gene sequence: CDR1 SGHRS, CDR2 YFSETQ. There are 13 residues in the CDR3. CDR3 coding DNA: TGCGCCAGCAGCTTGACAGGAGCCACTGAAGCTTTCTTT. It codes for CASSLTGATEAFF.

This chain joins TRBV5-1 and TRBJ1-1; D is possibly TRBD1 (5 bases). CDR1 is SGHRS and CDR2 is YFSETQ in the germline V gene. V lost 0 bases, J lost 3 bases, and 12 bases lay in between. The CDR3 has 15 residues. CDR3 sequence (DNA): TGCGCCAGCAGCTTGGAGGAGGGAGGGGACACTGAAGCTTTCTTT. Protein: CASSLEEGGDTEAFF.

The count of this clone is one. The chain uses TRBV9 and TRBJ1-3, with 7 bases aligning to TRBD1. The CDR3 spans 15 residues. The V and J ends lost 1 base and 0 bases, in that order; junction bases with no gene match: 1. CDR1 SGDLS and CDR2 YYNGEE come from the germline V gene. CDR3 sequence (DNA): TGTGCCAGCAGCGTAAGGACAGGCTCTGGAAACACCATATATTTT. Its protein product is CASSVRTGSGNTIYF.

The V and J genes are TRBV19 and TRBJ2-5; D is possibly TRBD2 (6 bases). The CDR3 runs 13 residues. V was clipped by 5 bases and J by 0 bases, with 7 bases between them. Germline V gives CDR1 LNHDA, CDR2 SQIVND (reference sequence). CDR3 sequence reads: CASSPGDQETQYF. CDR3 nucleotide sequence: TGTGCCAGTAGTCCGGGGGACCAAGAGACCCAGTACTTC.

In this sample, this clone turned up once. The V and J genes are TRBV7-6 and TRBJ2-1, with D maybe TRBD2 (5 bases). There are 16 residues in the CDR3. V lost 2 bases and J lost 0, with 11 bases in between. CDR1 is SGHVS and CDR2 is FNYEAQ in the germline V gene. The DNA for the CDR3 is TGTGCCAGCAGCTTACTGAGCGGTTCCTCCTACAATGAGCAGTTCTTC. Protein product: CASSLLSGSSYNEQFF.